This T cell receptor beta chain appears in the sequencing data of a study of blood T cell repertoires in COVID-19. For the study at large: Sources were T cells, B-cell-depleted T cells, or PBMCs; the material itself was cDNA or gDNA.

As handled by the study authors: Amplification of reference gene primers provided the estimated nucleated cell counts. Sequenced by immunoSEQ multiplex PCR; TCRdb stores in-frame clones only, minus some. V and J calls and clone size are copied from that table; D and trimming were computed from the DNA. The data show 250,000 or so clones, roughly 82% seen once. This CDR3 comprises 15 residues. Trimming took 6 bases from V and 6 from J; bases not matched to a gene: 6. CDR1 and CDR2 from the germline V gene are MDHEN and SYDVKM. Sequenced sample: peripheral blood. The rearrangement uses TRBV28 and TRBJ2-2; TRBD1 agrees at 11 bases. The receptor comes from a woman in her seventies with acute or convalescent COVID-19. The DNA of the CDR3 is TGTGCCAGCAGCGATGGACAGGGGGCTGCCGGGGAGCTGTTTTTT. Translating it yields CASSDGQGAAGELFF.